Described below is a single TCR beta chain sequence and its context. Its specificity is unknown. The length of the CDR3 is 15 residues. Trimming cost V 5 bases and J 7 bases; bases outside gene matches: 9. Germline loops: CDR1 MNHEY, CDR2 SMNVEV (reference sequence). The protocol was immunoSEQ multiplex PCR, while the TCRdb copy is restricted to in-frame clones and leaves out a portion. The sample gives roughly 300,000 clones, about 89% of which show up once; approximately 5% is in the top ten. Treatment of the sample: roughly 18 received Ad26.COV2.S at low or high dose, single or two shots; several received placebo; per-sample allocation not given. Sampling was performed 63 days after the first vaccine or placebo injection. The data derive from a study of Ad26.COV2.S vaccination and SARS-CoV-2 variants. Study results and limitations: In TCR breadth and depth analyses, total T cell responses may have been underestimated.

The rearrangement uses TRBV27 and TRBJ2-2, with 8 bases identical to TRBD1. Here the sequenced sample was peripheral blood, taken in a trial of Ad26.COV2.S vaccine versus placebo. This receptor was identified in a person between 18 and 60 years old who received the Ad26.COV2.S COVID-19 vaccine or a placebo. The chain's CDR3 is CASSPRTGWSGELFF. DNA for the CDR3: TGTGCCAGCAGTCCCCGGACAGGGTGGAGCGGGGAGCTGTTTTTT.